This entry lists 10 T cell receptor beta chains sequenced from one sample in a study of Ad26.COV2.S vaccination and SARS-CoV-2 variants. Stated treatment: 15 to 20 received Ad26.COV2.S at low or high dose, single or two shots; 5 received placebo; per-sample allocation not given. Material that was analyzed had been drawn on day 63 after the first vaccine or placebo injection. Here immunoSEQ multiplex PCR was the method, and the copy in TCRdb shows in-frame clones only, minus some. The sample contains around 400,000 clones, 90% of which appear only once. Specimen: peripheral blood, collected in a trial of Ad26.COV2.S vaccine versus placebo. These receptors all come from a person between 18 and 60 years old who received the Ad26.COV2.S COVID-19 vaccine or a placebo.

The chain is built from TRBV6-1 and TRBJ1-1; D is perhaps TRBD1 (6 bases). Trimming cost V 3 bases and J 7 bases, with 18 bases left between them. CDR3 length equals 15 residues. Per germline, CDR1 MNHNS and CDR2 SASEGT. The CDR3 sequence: CASSDSTGPVDEAFF. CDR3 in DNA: TGTGCCAGCAGTGATTCGACAGGCCCGGTGGATGAAGCTTTCTTT.

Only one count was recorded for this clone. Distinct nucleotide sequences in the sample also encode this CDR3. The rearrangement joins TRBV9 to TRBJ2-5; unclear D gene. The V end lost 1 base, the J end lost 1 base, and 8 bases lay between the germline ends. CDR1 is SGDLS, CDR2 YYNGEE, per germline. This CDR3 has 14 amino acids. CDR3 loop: CASSVSGIQETQYF. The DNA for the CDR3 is TGTGCCAGCAGCGTATCGGGTATCCAAGAGACCCAGTACTTC. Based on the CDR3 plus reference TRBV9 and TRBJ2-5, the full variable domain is DSGVTQTPKHLITATGQRVTLRCSPRSGDLSVYWYQQSLDQGLQFLIQYYNGEERAKGNILERFSAQQFPDLHSELNLSSLELGDSALYFCASSVSGIQETQYFGPGTRLLVL.

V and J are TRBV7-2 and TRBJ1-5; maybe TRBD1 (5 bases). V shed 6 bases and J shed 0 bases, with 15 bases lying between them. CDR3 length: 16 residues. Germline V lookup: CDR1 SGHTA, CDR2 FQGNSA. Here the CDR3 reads CASSRMGRTSNQPQHF. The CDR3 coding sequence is TGTGCCAGCAGTCGAATGGGGCGGACTAGCAATCAGCCCCAGCATTTT.

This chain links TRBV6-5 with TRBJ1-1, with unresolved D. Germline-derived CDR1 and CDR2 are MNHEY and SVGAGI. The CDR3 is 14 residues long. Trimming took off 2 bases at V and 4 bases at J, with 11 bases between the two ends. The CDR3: CASSYQAEGTEAFF. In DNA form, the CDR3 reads TGTGCCAGCAGTTACCAAGCTGAGGGCACTGAAGCTTTCTTT.

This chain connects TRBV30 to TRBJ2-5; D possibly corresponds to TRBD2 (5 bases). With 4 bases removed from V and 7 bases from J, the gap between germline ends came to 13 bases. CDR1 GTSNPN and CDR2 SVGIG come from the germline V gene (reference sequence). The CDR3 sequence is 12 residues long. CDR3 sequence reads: CAWNRVEGTQYF. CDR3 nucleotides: TGTGCCTGGAATAGAGTAGAGGGGACCCAGTACTTC.

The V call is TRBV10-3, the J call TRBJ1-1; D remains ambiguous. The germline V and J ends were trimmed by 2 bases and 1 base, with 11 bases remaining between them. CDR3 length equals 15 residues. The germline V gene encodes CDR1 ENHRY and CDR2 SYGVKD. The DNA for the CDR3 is TGTGCCATCAGTGAGAGGTCCCCCACGAACACTGAAGCTTTCTTT. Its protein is CAISERSPTNTEAFF.

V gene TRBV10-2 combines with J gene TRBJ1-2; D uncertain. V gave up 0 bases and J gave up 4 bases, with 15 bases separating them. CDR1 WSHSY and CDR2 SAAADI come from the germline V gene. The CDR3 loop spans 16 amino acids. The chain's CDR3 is CASSESLSIPFYGYTF. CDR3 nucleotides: TGCGCCAGCAGTGAGTCGTTATCCATCCCATTCTATGGCTACACCTTC.

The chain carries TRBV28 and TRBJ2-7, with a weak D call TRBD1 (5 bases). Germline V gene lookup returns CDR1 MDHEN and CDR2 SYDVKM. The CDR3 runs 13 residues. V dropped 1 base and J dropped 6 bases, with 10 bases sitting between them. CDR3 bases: TGTGCCAGCAGTTTATTCCAGGGCGGCGAGCAGTACTTC. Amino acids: CASSLFQGGEQYF. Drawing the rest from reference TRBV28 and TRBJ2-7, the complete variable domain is DVKVTQSSRYLVKRTGEKVFLECVQDMDHENMFWYRQDPGLGLRLIYFSYDVKMKEKGDIPEGYSVSREKKERFSLILESASTNQTSMYLCASSLFQGGEQYFGPGTRLTVT.

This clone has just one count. CDR3 sequence reads: CASKVTPAATNEKLFF. The CDR3 nucleotides are TGTGCCAGCAAGGTAACCCCGGCTGCAACTAATGAAAAACTGTTTTTT. The J gene is TRBJ1-4, the V gene TRBV2, with D unclear. Trimming removed 7 bases at V and 0 bases at J, with 15 bases between. Germline CDR1 SNHLY, CDR2 FYNNEI. There are 16 residues in the CDR3.

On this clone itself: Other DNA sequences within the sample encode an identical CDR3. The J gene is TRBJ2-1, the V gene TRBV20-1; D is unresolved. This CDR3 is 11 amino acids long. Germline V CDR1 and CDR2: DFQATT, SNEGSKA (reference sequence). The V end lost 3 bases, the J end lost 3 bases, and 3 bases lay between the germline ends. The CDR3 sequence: CSARIYNEQFF. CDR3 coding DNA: TGCAGTGCTAGGATCTACAATGAGCAGTTCTTC.